The next 23 T cell receptor beta chains were all read from a single sample in a study of OX40 agonist ivuxolimab in advanced cancers. The method was immunoSEQ multiplex PCR; TCRdb's version includes in-frame clones alone and lacks a portion of them. The sample comprises tens of thousands of clones, roughly 82% of which are singletons, and more than 5.5% rests with the top ten. This sample comprised CD4+ or CD8+ T cells sorted from blood, obtained in a trial of the OX40 agonist ivuxolimab. These receptors came from an adult with an advanced solid tumor such as melanoma, head and neck, liver or kidney cancer.

The gene calls are TRBV5-1 and TRBJ1-1; 7 bases line up with TRBD1. The CDR3 is 16 amino acids. After removal of 4 bases from V and 1 base from J, the junction contained 10 bases not matched to a gene. CDR1 SGHRS and CDR2 YFSETQ come from the germline V gene. The CDR3 DNA is TGCGCCAGCAGCATAGTCTCCAACAGGGGGAACACTGAAGCTTTCTTT. This codes for CASSIVSNRGNTEAFF. Variable domain in full (rest from reference TRBV5-1 and TRBJ1-1): KAGVTQTPRYLIKTRGQQVTLSCSPISGHRSVSWYQQTPGQGLQFLFEYFSETQRNKGNFPGRFSGRQFSNSRSEMNVSTLELGDSALYLCASSIVSNRGNTEAFFGQGTRLTVV.

J is TRBJ1-2 and V is TRBV4-2, with D possibly matching TRBD1 (6 bases). The CDR3 is made up of 15 amino acids. The germline CDR1 and CDR2 sequences are LGHNA and YNFKEQ. Trimming shortened V by 1 base and J by 7 bases, and 16 bases separated the two germline ends. The CDR3 sequence is CASSQVVRGNGGYTF. The DNA of the CDR3 is TGTGCCAGCAGCCAAGTCGTCAGGGGAAATGGTGGCTACACCTTC.

CDR3 region: CASSVGSLAGETQYF. CDR3 in DNA: TGTGCCAGCAGCGTAGGGTCACTAGCGGGAGAGACCCAGTACTTC. V usage is TRBV9 and J usage is TRBJ2-5; 9 bases map to TRBD2. J was trimmed by 4 bases and V by 0 bases; bases with no gene match: 4. Germline lookup yields CDR1 SGDLS and CDR2 YYNGEE. This CDR3 has 15 amino acids.

This clone was seen more than once but under ten times. The CDR3 region has the DNA TGTGCCAGCAGCGCACTCCGGGACAGTCCTGGAAACACCATATATTTT. The encoded protein is CASSALRDSPGNTIYF. J is TRBJ1-3 and V is TRBV5-6, with 7 bases matching TRBD1. V dropped 4 bases and J dropped 2; count of bases not matched to a gene: 9. The CDR3 is made up of 16 amino acids. Germline V gene lookup returns CDR1 SGHDT and CDR2 YYEEEE.

In its sample, this clone was seen once. J is TRBJ1-6 and V is TRBV25-1, with 7 positions matching TRBD1. J was trimmed by 5 bases and V by 2 bases; bases with no gene match: 6. The CDR3 contains 16 residues. The germline V gene has CDR1 MGHDK and CDR2 SYGVNS. The CDR3 loop reads CASSERKGGHNSPLHF. As DNA, the CDR3 is TGTGCCAGCAGTGAAAGAAAAGGGGGCCATAATTCACCCCTCCACTTT.

The V call is TRBV19, the J call TRBJ1-1; D is uncertain. Per germline, CDR1 LNHDA and CDR2 SQIVND (reference sequence). The CDR3 spans 15 residues. The V and J ends lost 2 bases and 0 bases respectively, with 10 bases between them. DNA of the CDR3: TGTGCCAGTAGTATACCCAGGACGGTGAACACTGAAGCTTTCTTT. As protein: CASSIPRTVNTEAFF.

The chain recombines TRBV15 with TRBJ2-3; unclear D gene. V was shortened by 3 bases and J by 4 bases, with 17 bases between the two germline ends. This CDR3 has 16 amino acids. CDR1 LNHNV and CDR2 YYDKDF come from the germline V gene (reference sequence). The CDR3 here is CATSRASFNPPDTQYF. CDR3 nucleotides: TGTGCCACCAGCAGGGCCTCCTTTAATCCGCCAGATACGCAGTATTTT. Looking up the rest from reference TRBV15 and TRBJ2-3 gives the full variable domain: DAMVIQNPRYQVTQFGKPVTLSCSQTLNHNVMYWYQQKSSQAPKLLFHYYDKDFNNEADTPDNFQSRRPNTSFCFLDIRSPGLGDTAMYLCATSRASFNPPDTQYFGPGTRLTVL.

The chain employs TRBV28 and TRBJ1-5, with a tentative D call TRBD1 (5 bases). Trimming took off 3 bases at V and 9 bases at J, with 12 bases between the two ends. The CDR3 has 13 amino acids. CDR1 is MDHEN and CDR2 is SYDVKM in the germline V gene. Here the CDR3 DNA reads TGTGCCAGCAGTTTCGGGGGGGTCCGGCCCCAGCATTTT. Translating gives CASSFGGVRPQHF.

This clone was observed a single time. This sequence joins TRBV14 and TRBJ1-2; tentatively, D is TRBD1 (5 bases). Germline V gene sequence: CDR1 SGHDN, CDR2 FVKESK. The V and J ends lost 4 bases and 1 base respectively, with 13 bases between them. The CDR3 totals 15 residues. CDR3 bases: TGTGCCAGCAGCCCCCGACAGACCTATAACTATGGCTACACCTTC. Amino acids: CASSPRQTYNYGYTF.

The genes are TRBV6-6 and TRBJ1-1; D unclear. Deletions cut 6 bases from V and 4 bases from J, with 12 bases between. The V gene's germline CDR1 is MNHNY and CDR2 SVGAGI (reference sequence). There are 13 residues in the CDR3. The CDR3 DNA reads as TGTGCCAGCAGCCCCGAGTGGGCCACTGAAGCTTTCTTT. Encoded protein: CASSPEWATEAFF.

The chain couples TRBV7-2 to TRBJ2-3; D perhaps matches TRBD2 (6 bases). With 5 bases removed from V and 2 bases from J, the gap between germline ends came to 14 bases. The CDR3 sequence is 15 residues long. In germline, CDR1 is SGHTA, CDR2 FQGNSA. The CDR3 sequence is CASSPVPSDTDTQYF. CDR3 nucleotide sequence: TGTGCCAGCAGCCCAGTTCCTAGCGACACAGATACGCAGTATTTT. The full variable domain, completed using reference TRBV7-2 and TRBJ2-3, is GAGVSQSPSNKVTEKGKDVELRCDPISGHTALYWYRQSLGQGLEFLIYFQGNSAPDKSGLPSDRFSAERTGGSVSTLTIQRTQQEDSAVYLCASSPVPSDTDTQYFGPGTRLTVL.

The V and J genes are TRBV9 and TRBJ2-5; D might be TRBD2 (6 bases). The V end lost 0 bases, the J end lost 2 bases, and 14 bases lay between the germline ends. The CDR3 is 16 residues long. The germline gives CDR1 SGDLS, CDR2 YYNGEE. CDR3 sequence (DNA): TGTGCCAGCAGCGTAGGCCGGGGACTGGGGCAAGAGACCCAGTACTTC. It yields the protein CASSVGRGLGQETQYF.

This chain connects TRBV7-2 to TRBJ2-1; D not resolved. The germline gives CDR1 SGHTA, CDR2 FQGNSA. There are 11 residues in the CDR3. V was trimmed by 2 bases and J by 7 bases, leaving 3 bases between them. DNA for the CDR3: TGTGCCAGCAGCTTATTAAATGAGCAGTTCTTC. The encoded protein is CASSLLNEQFF. Based on the CDR3 plus reference TRBV7-2 and TRBJ2-1, the full variable domain is GAGVSQSPSNKVTEKGKDVELRCDPISGHTALYWYRQSLGQGLEFLIYFQGNSAPDKSGLPSDRFSAERTGGSVSTLTIQRTQQEDSAVYLCASSLLNEQFFGPGTRLTVL.

DNA of the CDR3: TGTGCCAGCAGCCCAGGGGGGCTAGCGGGGGCCCAAGAGACCCAGTACTTC. Protein sequence: CASSPGGLAGAQETQYF. The V call is TRBV7-9, the J call TRBJ2-5, with TRBD2 matching 10 bases. The V and J ends lost 5 bases and 1 base, in that order; junction bases with no gene match: 10. This CDR3 is built from 17 residues. The V gene's germline CDR1 is SEHNR and CDR2 FQNEAQ (reference sequence).

This chain uses TRBV6-5 with TRBJ1-4; unclear D gene. The CDR3 loop spans 14 amino acids. Trimming took off 2 bases at V and 4 bases at J, with 8 bases between the two ends. In germline, CDR1 is MNHEY, CDR2 SVGAGI. CDR3 sequence reads: CASSYNGFNEKLFF. DNA of the CDR3: TGTGCCAGCAGTTACAATGGGTTTAATGAAAAACTGTTTTTT.

The V and J genes are TRBV4-1 and TRBJ2-5, with TRBD2 identical over 12 bases. Trimming at V came to 0 bases and at J to 5 bases, leaving 10 bases not matched to a gene. The germline gives CDR1 MGHRA, CDR2 YSYEKL. The CDR3 length is 18 residues. The CDR3 region has the DNA TGCGCCAGCAGCCAAGATCGTCCTAGCGGGGGGGACGGGGAGACCCAGTACTTC. Its translation: CASSQDRPSGGDGETQYF.

The V and J genes are TRBV7-9 and TRBJ1-3; D unclear. In germline, CDR1 is SEHNR, CDR2 FQNEAQ (reference sequence). The CDR3 runs to 15 residues. Trimming removed 5 bases at V and 3 bases at J, with 14 bases between. CDR3 sequence (DNA): TGTGCCAGCAGCATGGACGGGTCTGGTGGAAACACCATATATTTT. Translated: CASSMDGSGGNTIYF.

CDR3 loop: CASSFRGRNTGELFF. The CDR3 DNA sequence: TGTGCCAGCAGCTTCCGGGGAAGAAACACCGGGGAGCTGTTTTTT. The gene calls are TRBV11-2 and TRBJ2-2, with D possibly TRBD2 on 5 matching bases. The CDR3 has 15 residues. The V gene's germline CDR1 is SGHAT and CDR2 FQNNGV. With 3 bases removed from V and 2 bases from J, the gap between germline ends came to 10 bases.

This chain uses TRBV11-2 with TRBJ2-4; the D gene is possibly TRBD1 (6 bases). The CDR3 sequence is 14 residues long. V was shortened by 2 bases and J by 7 bases, with 12 bases between the two germline ends. The germline V gene encodes CDR1 SGHAT and CDR2 FQNNGV. The CDR3 sequence: CASSLSGARNIQYF. The CDR3 region has the DNA TGTGCCAGCAGCTTATCAGGGGCACGGAACATTCAGTACTTC. The variable domain in full, completed from reference TRBV11-2 and TRBJ2-4, reads EAGVAQSPRYKIIEKRQSVAFWCNPISGHATLYWYQQILGQGPKLLIQFQNNGVVDDSQLPKDRFSAERLKGVDSTLKIQPAKLEDSAVYLCASSLSGARNIQYFGAGTRLSVL.

This rearrangement joins TRBV27 to TRBJ2-1; no clear D gene. The CDR3 is 14 amino acids. Germline CDR1 and CDR2: MNHEY and SMNVEV (reference sequence). Trimming left V 7 bases short and J 2 bases short, with 12 bases between. The CDR3 here is CASTTGSTYNEQFF. In DNA form, the CDR3 reads TGTGCCAGCACTACCGGGTCTACCTACAATGAGCAGTTCTTC.

V gene TRBV18 combines with J gene TRBJ2-3; no reliable D call. V was cut by 0 bases and J by 4 bases, with 5 bases left in between. In germline, CDR1 is KGHSH, CDR2 LQKENI. The CDR3 extends over 13 amino acids. Here the CDR3 reads CASSPPLADTQYF. The DNA for the CDR3 is TGTGCCAGCTCACCACCGTTAGCAGATACGCAGTATTTT.

The chain carries TRBV7-2 and TRBJ1-2; D remains ambiguous. This CDR3 has 13 amino acids. With 5 bases removed from V and 7 bases from J, the gap between germline ends came to 14 bases. Looked up from germline, CDR1 is SGHTA and CDR2 is FQGNSA. CDR3 sequence: CASSPQGTFGYTF. CDR3 in DNA: TGTGCCAGCAGCCCACAAGGAACCTTTGGCTACACCTTC.

The V and J genes are TRBV18 and TRBJ2-1; D not resolved. The CDR3 has 14 amino acids. CDR1 is KGHSH and CDR2 is LQKENI in the germline V gene. Trimming took 4 bases from V and 5 from J, leaving 12 bases between them. The CDR3 protein is CASSRLDSHNEQFF. The CDR3 DNA is TGTGCCAGCTCACGCTTGGATTCTCACAATGAGCAGTTCTTC.